These T cell receptor beta chains were read from a single sample in a study of blood T cell repertoires in COVID-19. Libraries were prepared by immunoSEQ multiplex PCR; TCRdb keeps only in-frame clonotypes and omits some of them. Of roughly 65,000 clones in the sample, more than 75% were seen once. Input material: peripheral blood. Receptors originate from a human donor in a cohort sampled during active COVID-19. Each CDR3 is given with its conserved first and last residue. The order of the fields is V gene, J gene, D gene, CDR3 length, clone size, CDR3 protein, CDR3 DNA. The D gene is left open where the match is weak. Expanded clones are given a class, and other clones once, few, many or no size at all.

v_call: TRBV14; j_call: TRBJ2-1; d_call: .; cdr3_length: 15; clone_size: .; cdr3_aa: CASSQDRGTYNEQFF; cdr3_nt: TGTGCCAGCAGCCAAGACAGGGGTACCTACAATGAGCAGTTCTTC
v_call: TRBV11-2; j_call: TRBJ1-1; d_call: TRBD1; cdr3_length: 15; clone_size: .; cdr3_aa: CASSLGAQGWPEAFF; cdr3_nt: TGTGCCAGCAGCTTGGGTGCACAGGGGTGGCCTGAAGCTTTCTTT
v_call: TRBV5-1; j_call: TRBJ2-2; d_call: TRBD1; cdr3_length: 14; clone_size: .; cdr3_aa: CASSSGQYTGELFF; cdr3_nt: TGCGCCAGCAGCTCGGGACAGTACACCGGGGAGCTGTTTTTT
v_call: TRBV6-5; j_call: TRBJ2-1; d_call: .; cdr3_length: 15; clone_size: .; cdr3_aa: CASSSGQITKGEQFF; cdr3_nt: TGTGCCAGCAGTTCAGGACAGATTACTAAGGGTGAGCAGTTCTTC
v_call: TRBV7-9; j_call: TRBJ2-6; d_call: TRBD2; cdr3_length: 19; clone_size: .; cdr3_aa: CASSSRLAGAISGANVLTF; cdr3_nt: TGTGCCAGCAGCTCTAGACTAGCGGGAGCCATCTCTGGGGCCAACGTCCTGACTTTC
v_call: TRBV28; j_call: TRBJ2-5; d_call: TRBD1; cdr3_length: 14; clone_size: .; cdr3_aa: CASTPQTGGGTQYF; cdr3_nt: TGTGCCAGCACCCCCCAAACAGGGGGCGGGACCCAGTACTTC
v_call: TRBV2; j_call: TRBJ1-5; d_call: .; cdr3_length: 16; clone_size: many; cdr3_aa: CASSEQGGGGNQPQHF; cdr3_nt: TGTGCCAGCAGCGAGCAAGGCGGGGGAGGCAATCAGCCCCAGCATTTT
v_call: TRBV5-4; j_call: TRBJ2-5; d_call: TRBD2; cdr3_length: 15; clone_size: .; cdr3_aa: CASSGGTRSGETQYF; cdr3_nt: TGTGCCAGCAGCGGGGGGACTAGAAGTGGGGAGACCCAGTACTTC
v_call: TRBV4-2; j_call: TRBJ1-2; d_call: .; cdr3_length: 15; clone_size: .; cdr3_aa: CASSQDWDTNYGYTF; cdr3_nt: TGTGCCAGCAGCCAAGATTGGGACACCAACTATGGCTACACCTTC
v_call: TRBV6-5; j_call: TRBJ2-7; d_call: .; cdr3_length: 13; clone_size: .; cdr3_aa: CASNVDRTLEQYF; cdr3_nt: TGTGCCAGCAATGTTGACAGGACCTTGGAGCAGTACTTC
v_call: TRBV5-1; j_call: TRBJ2-7; d_call: .; cdr3_length: 12; clone_size: .; cdr3_aa: CASSLDTYEQYF; cdr3_nt: TGCGCCAGCAGCTTGGACACCTACGAGCAGTACTTC
v_call: TRBV28; j_call: TRBJ1-6; d_call: TRBD1; cdr3_length: 15; clone_size: .; cdr3_aa: CASSLGTGGPSPLHF; cdr3_nt: TGTGCCAGCAGTTTAGGGACAGGGGGCCCTTCACCCCTCCACTTT
v_call: TRBV11-3; j_call: TRBJ2-3; d_call: .; cdr3_length: 12; clone_size: once; cdr3_aa: CASSSPGATQYF; cdr3_nt: TGTGCCAGCAGCTCCCCAGGGGCAACGCAGTATTTT
v_call: TRBV19; j_call: TRBJ2-1; d_call: TRBD2; cdr3_length: 15; clone_size: many; cdr3_aa: CASSIGTSGDNEQFF; cdr3_nt: TGTGCCAGTAGTATAGGGACTAGCGGGGACAATGAGCAGTTCTTC
v_call: TRBV19; j_call: TRBJ2-7; d_call: TRBD1; cdr3_length: 15; clone_size: .; cdr3_aa: CASSTGTGQLYEQYF; cdr3_nt: TGTGCCAGTAGTACCGGAACGGGACAGCTCTACGAGCAGTACTTC
v_call: TRBV6-2/TRBV6-3; j_call: TRBJ2-7; d_call: TRBD1; cdr3_length: 15; clone_size: .; cdr3_aa: CASSSIGTGSYEQYF; cdr3_nt: TGTGCCAGCAGTTCAATCGGGACAGGGTCCTACGAGCAGTACTTC
v_call: TRBV11-2; j_call: TRBJ2-3; d_call: TRBD2; cdr3_length: 18; clone_size: .; cdr3_aa: CASSLASQGLAGGDTQYF; cdr3_nt: TGTGCCAGCAGCTTAGCCTCCCAAGGACTAGCGGGGGGAGATACGCAGTATTTT
v_call: TRBV18; j_call: TRBJ1-4; d_call: .; cdr3_length: 13; clone_size: .; cdr3_aa: CASSPEGPEKLFF; cdr3_nt: TGTGCCAGCTCACCAGAGGGTCCTGAAAAACTGTTTTTT
v_call: TRBV28; j_call: TRBJ2-2; d_call: .; cdr3_length: 14; clone_size: .; cdr3_aa: CASRAMGLAGELFF; cdr3_nt: TGTGCCAGCAGAGCCATGGGGCTCGCCGGGGAGCTGTTTTTT
v_call: TRBV24-1; j_call: TRBJ2-3; d_call: TRBD2; cdr3_length: 16; clone_size: few; cdr3_aa: CATSDISGGVTDTQYF; cdr3_nt: TGTGCCACCAGTGATATTAGCGGGGGTGTCACAGATACGCAGTATTTT
v_call: TRBV5-4; j_call: TRBJ1-3; d_call: TRBD1; cdr3_length: 14; clone_size: .; cdr3_aa: CAGRQGIPGNTIYF; cdr3_nt: TGTGCCGGTAGACAGGGGATCCCTGGAAACACCATATATTTT
v_call: TRBV28; j_call: TRBJ2-1; d_call: TRBD2; cdr3_length: 13; clone_size: .; cdr3_aa: CASEAGGFGEQFF; cdr3_nt: TGTGCCAGTGAGGCGGGGGGCTTCGGTGAGCAGTTCTTC
v_call: TRBV9; j_call: TRBJ1-2; d_call: .; cdr3_length: 16; clone_size: .; cdr3_aa: CASSALPRGANYGYTF; cdr3_nt: TGTGCCAGCAGCGCGCTTCCACGGGGAGCTAACTATGGCTACACCTTC
v_call: TRBV6-6; j_call: TRBJ1-5; d_call: TRBD1; cdr3_length: 15; clone_size: .; cdr3_aa: CASRDREYSNQPQHF; cdr3_nt: TGTGCCAGCAGAGACAGGGAGTATAGCAATCAGCCCCAGCATTTT
v_call: TRBV2; j_call: TRBJ1-2; d_call: TRBD1; cdr3_length: 12; clone_size: few; cdr3_aa: CASRTGGYGYTF; cdr3_nt: TGTGCCAGCAGAACAGGGGGCTATGGCTACACCTTC
v_call: TRBV21-1; j_call: TRBJ2-7; d_call: .; cdr3_length: 12; clone_size: .; cdr3_aa: CPPRGRVHEQYF; cdr3_nt: TGTCCCCCCAGGGGCCGGGTCCACGAGCAGTACTTC
v_call: TRBV7-2; j_call: TRBJ1-5; d_call: TRBD1; cdr3_length: 14; clone_size: once; cdr3_aa: CASSPTQGGQPQHF; cdr3_nt: TGTGCCAGCAGCCCAACGCAGGGGGGACAGCCCCAGCATTTT
v_call: TRBV5-1; j_call: TRBJ2-2; d_call: .; cdr3_length: 13; clone_size: .; cdr3_aa: CASMLTGIGELFF; cdr3_nt: TGCGCCAGCATGCTTACAGGGATCGGGGAGCTGTTTTTT
v_call: TRBV5-4; j_call: TRBJ2-7; d_call: TRBD1; cdr3_length: 18; clone_size: .; cdr3_aa: CASSLGGQGPPSTYEQYF; cdr3_nt: TGTGCCAGCAGCTTGGGGGGACAGGGACCACCTTCCACCTACGAGCAGTACTTC
v_call: TRBV11-3; j_call: TRBJ2-2; d_call: .; cdr3_length: 18; clone_size: .; cdr3_aa: CASSLVGSGIGGTGELFF; cdr3_nt: TGTGCCAGCAGCTTAGTTGGTAGCGGAATCGGCGGCACCGGGGAGCTGTTTTTT
v_call: TRBV7-8; j_call: TRBJ2-7; d_call: .; cdr3_length: 14; clone_size: .; cdr3_aa: CASSLVPQSYEQYF; cdr3_nt: TGTGCCAGCAGCTTAGTTCCCCAGTCCTACGAGCAGTACTTC
v_call: TRBV6-5; j_call: TRBJ1-1; d_call: .; cdr3_length: 13; clone_size: .; cdr3_aa: CASSYSRQAEAFF; cdr3_nt: TGTGCCAGCAGTTACTCGAGACAGGCTGAAGCTTTCTTT
v_call: TRBV5-5; j_call: TRBJ2-7; d_call: TRBD2; cdr3_length: 14; clone_size: .; cdr3_aa: CASSGGLADYEQYF; cdr3_nt: TGTGCCAGCAGCGGAGGACTAGCGGACTACGAGCAGTACTTC
v_call: TRBV20-1; j_call: TRBJ2-1; d_call: TRBD2; cdr3_length: 17; clone_size: .; cdr3_aa: CSASLPVLAGERNEQFF; cdr3_nt: TGCAGTGCTAGTCTCCCGGTACTAGCGGGGGAGAGAAATGAGCAGTTCTTC
v_call: TRBV28; j_call: TRBJ2-5; d_call: .; cdr3_length: 14; clone_size: once; cdr3_aa: CASSLTGSQETQYF; cdr3_nt: TGTGCCAGCAGTTTAACGGGGTCCCAAGAGACCCAGTACTTC
v_call: TRBV6-5; j_call: TRBJ2-2; d_call: .; cdr3_length: 15; clone_size: .; cdr3_aa: CASSYQPGETGELFF; cdr3_nt: TGTGCCAGCAGTTACCAACCAGGGGAAACCGGGGAGCTGTTTTTT
v_call: TRBV11-2; j_call: TRBJ1-1; d_call: .; cdr3_length: 12; clone_size: .; cdr3_aa: CASSFQRVEAFF; cdr3_nt: TGTGCCAGCAGCTTCCAAAGAGTGGAAGCTTTCTTT
v_call: TRBV5-6; j_call: TRBJ2-7; d_call: .; cdr3_length: 15; clone_size: .; cdr3_aa: CASSLGGILRNEQYF; cdr3_nt: TGTGCCAGCAGCTTGGGCGGGATACTGAGGAACGAGCAGTACTTC
v_call: TRBV18; j_call: TRBJ2-7; d_call: .; cdr3_length: 14; clone_size: .; cdr3_aa: CASSPRDSSYEQYF; cdr3_nt: TGTGCCAGCTCACCCAGGGATTCATCCTACGAGCAGTACTTC
v_call: TRBV18; j_call: TRBJ2-5; d_call: TRBD2; cdr3_length: 16; clone_size: .; cdr3_aa: CASSPPGTSGGETQYF; cdr3_nt: TGTGCCAGCTCACCCCCCGGGACTAGCGGGGGTGAGACCCAGTACTTC
v_call: TRBV10-3; j_call: TRBJ1-1; d_call: .; cdr3_length: 14; clone_size: .; cdr3_aa: CAISAAGLNTEAFF; cdr3_nt: TGTGCCATCAGTGCGGCGGGGCTGAACACTGAAGCTTTCTTT
v_call: TRBV28; j_call: TRBJ1-1; d_call: .; cdr3_length: 15; clone_size: .; cdr3_aa: CASSLARGARTEAFF; cdr3_nt: TGTGCCAGCAGTCTCGCGCGGGGGGCGCGAACTGAAGCTTTCTTT
v_call: TRBV5-5; j_call: TRBJ1-2; d_call: .; cdr3_length: 17; clone_size: .; cdr3_aa: CASSLKPSGRDSYGYTF; cdr3_nt: TGTGCCAGCAGCTTGAAACCGTCGGGGCGGGACTCCTATGGCTACACCTTC
v_call: TRBV19; j_call: TRBJ2-1; d_call: TRBD1; cdr3_length: 15; clone_size: .; cdr3_aa: CASTSGQGVFNEQFF; cdr3_nt: TGTGCCAGTACCTCTGGACAGGGTGTCTTCAATGAGCAGTTCTTC
v_call: TRBV11-2; j_call: TRBJ1-1; d_call: TRBD1; cdr3_length: 18; clone_size: .; cdr3_aa: CASSLVVMVGTVNTEAFF; cdr3_nt: TGTGCCAGCAGCTTAGTAGTTATGGTCGGGACAGTGAACACTGAAGCTTTCTTT
v_call: TRBV5-1; j_call: TRBJ1-2; d_call: .; cdr3_length: 14; clone_size: .; cdr3_aa: CASSLAAGEGGYTF; cdr3_nt: TGCGCCAGCAGCTTGGCCGCGGGGGAGGGTGGCTACACCTTC
v_call: TRBV5-1; j_call: TRBJ2-3; d_call: .; cdr3_length: 14; clone_size: .; cdr3_aa: CASSRDKSTDTQYF; cdr3_nt: TGCGCCAGCAGCCGGGACAAGAGCACAGATACGCAGTATTTT
v_call: TRBV2; j_call: TRBJ1-3; d_call: .; cdr3_length: 14; clone_size: .; cdr3_aa: CASVSQSTGNTIYF; cdr3_nt: TGTGCCAGCGTATCCCAGTCCACTGGAAACACCATATATTTT
v_call: TRBV5-6; j_call: TRBJ1-6; d_call: TRBD1; cdr3_length: 15; clone_size: .; cdr3_aa: CASSSPGQGNSPLHF; cdr3_nt: TGTGCCAGCAGTTCGCCGGGACAGGGGAATTCACCCCTCCACTTT
v_call: TRBV30; j_call: TRBJ2-7; d_call: TRBD2; cdr3_length: 15; clone_size: once; cdr3_aa: CAWRTGGLGTYEQYF; cdr3_nt: TGTGCCTGGAGGACGGGGGGACTTGGAACCTACGAGCAGTACTTC
v_call: TRBV18; j_call: TRBJ2-7; d_call: TRBD1; cdr3_length: 14; clone_size: .; cdr3_aa: CASSPWDSSYEQYF; cdr3_nt: TGTGCCAGCTCACCTTGGGACAGTTCCTACGAGCAGTACTTC
v_call: TRBV28; j_call: TRBJ1-2; d_call: .; cdr3_length: 14; clone_size: .; cdr3_aa: CASRTIRVNYGYTF; cdr3_nt: TGTGCCAGCAGAACAATCAGGGTTAACTATGGCTACACCTTC
v_call: TRBV15; j_call: TRBJ2-7; d_call: .; cdr3_length: 14; clone_size: .; cdr3_aa: CATSRAGTSYEQYF; cdr3_nt: TGTGCCACCAGCAGAGCGGGAACCTCCTACGAGCAGTACTTC
v_call: TRBV5-1; j_call: TRBJ2-1; d_call: TRBD2; cdr3_length: 17; clone_size: .; cdr3_aa: CASSLGLAGAINNEQFF; cdr3_nt: TGCGCCAGCAGCTTGGGACTAGCGGGAGCAATAAACAATGAGCAGTTCTTC
v_call: TRBV5-6; j_call: TRBJ1-3; d_call: TRBD1; cdr3_length: 13; clone_size: .; cdr3_aa: CASSRTGWDTIYF; cdr3_nt: TGTGCCAGCAGCCGGACAGGGTGGGACACCATATATTTT
v_call: TRBV18; j_call: TRBJ2-1; d_call: .; cdr3_length: 15; clone_size: .; cdr3_aa: CASSHRVVRDNEQFF; cdr3_nt: TGTGCCAGCTCCCACCGAGTAGTACGGGACAATGAGCAGTTCTTC
v_call: TRBV10-2; j_call: TRBJ2-3; d_call: .; cdr3_length: 13; clone_size: .; cdr3_aa: CASSSTSTDTQYF; cdr3_nt: TGCGCCAGCAGTTCGACTAGCACAGATACGCAGTATTTT
v_call: TRBV10-3; j_call: TRBJ2-5; d_call: TRBD2; cdr3_length: 19; clone_size: few; cdr3_aa: CAISGGGGDSGGPQETQYF; cdr3_nt: TGTGCCATCAGTGGAGGAGGGGGAGATAGCGGGGGCCCCCAAGAGACCCAGTACTTC
v_call: TRBV9; j_call: TRBJ1-4; d_call: .; cdr3_length: 14; clone_size: .; cdr3_aa: CASSVAGSGEKLFF; cdr3_nt: TGTGCCAGCAGCGTAGCGGGGTCGGGAGAAAAACTGTTTTTT